Each of the 26 T cell receptor beta chains below was sequenced from the same sample in a study of T cell repertoires in cytomegalovirus infection. Their target antigens are unknown. TCRdb re-called the reads through MiXCR, storing one row per CDR3 protein. The table lists some 920,000 distinct CDR3 sequences, more than 25% of them singletons. The sequences come from cultured CD8+ T cells from PBMCs, collected from culture after CMV antigen stimulation. The receptors originated from a human donor in good health (CMV status not recorded). Some clones in this sample may be carry-over from other donors' samples.

The table lists this clonotype with a few counts. J is TRBJ1-1 and V is TRBV6-1, with 7 positions matching TRBD1. This CDR3 region has 13 residues. CDR1 and CDR2 (germline): MNHNS, SASEGT. Trimming took 5 bases from V and 7 from J; bases not matched to a gene: 7. The CDR3 nucleotides read TGTGCCAGCAGTCCCGGGACAGCATTTGAAGCTTTCTTT. Its translation is CASSPGTAFEAFF.

Only a few counts were recorded for this clonotype. The V and J genes are TRBV5-4 and TRBJ2-7; 7 bases fit TRBD1. Germline-derived CDR1 and CDR2 are SGHNT and YYREEE (reference sequence). The trim removed 0 bases at V and 2 bases at J, leaving 2 bases unmatched. The CDR3 length is 14 residues. The CDR3 DNA reads TGTGCCAGCAGCTTGGAGGGACAGACCTACGAGCAGTACGTC. Translated, it gives CASSLEGQTYEQYV.

V is TRBV6-6 and J is TRBJ2-5, with D unclear. Germline loops: CDR1 MNHNY, CDR2 SVGAGI (reference sequence). The V end lost 0 bases, the J end lost 5 bases, and 10 bases lay between the germline ends. CDR3 length equals 14 residues. The DNA for the CDR3 is TGTGCCAGCAGTTACTCGTCCCCAGCGGAGACCCAGTACTTC. Residues: CASSYSSPAETQYF.

The CDR3 region has the DNA TGTGCCATCCGTCTCGCACCCCGGGAACAGTACTACGAGCAGTACGTC. This encodes CAIRLAPREQYYEQYV. The J gene is TRBJ2-7, the V gene TRBV9; the D gene is possibly TRBD2 (5 bases). Germline-derived CDR1 and CDR2 are SGDLS and YYNGEE. The length of the CDR3 is 16 residues. Trimming removed 9 bases at V and 3 bases at J, with 25 bases between.

This chain uses TRBV16 with TRBJ1-1, with D hard to call. V dropped 1 base and J dropped 5 bases, with 8 bases sitting between them. The CDR3 loop spans 13 amino acids. In germline, CDR1 is KGHSY, CDR2 FQNENV. The CDR3 DNA reads TGTGCCAGCAGCCAATTCCGGGCGACTGAAGCTTTCTTT. This sequence encodes CASSQFRATEAFF. Complete variable domain (other parts from reference TRBV16 and TRBJ1-1): GEEVAQTPKHLVRGEGQKAKLYCAPIKGHSYVFWYQQVLKNEFKFLISFQNENVFDETGMPKERFSAKCLPNSPCSLEIQATKLEDSAVYFCASSQFRATEAFFGQGTRLTVV.

In this sample, this clonotype turned up many times. CDR3 in DNA: TGTGCCAGCAGCCCTCTCGGGGGGCCTAGCACAGATACGCAGTATTTT. The encoded protein is CASSPLGGPSTDTQYF. This chain joins TRBV7-6 and TRBJ2-3, with D possibly TRBD2 on 7 matching bases. The CDR3 extends over 16 amino acids. The ends were cut back, 5 bases at V and 0 bases at J, with 15 bases in the middle. In germline, CDR1 is SGHVS, CDR2 FNYEAQ.

In this sample, this clonotype turned up a few times. The V call is TRBV7-6, the J call TRBJ2-1; no clear D. V lost 8 bases and J 5 bases, leaving 7 bases between the germline ends. Germline V gene data show CDR1 as SGHVS and CDR2 as FNYEAQ. The length of the CDR3 is 11 residues. CDR3 loop: CASGGHNEQFF. CDR3 bases: TGTGCCAGCGGCGGTCACAATGAGCAGTTCTTC.

This clonotype has only a few counts. The chain employs TRBV10-3 and TRBJ1-3; D gene unclear. The germline V gene has CDR1 ENHRY and CDR2 SYGVKD. The length of the CDR3 is 15 residues. V lost 7 bases, J lost 4 bases, and 17 bases lay in between. As DNA, the CDR3 is TGTGCCATCATCGTTTCAGAACAGAACGGAAACACCATATATTTT. This codes for CAIIVSEQNGNTIYF.

This clonotype was seen more than once but under ten times. The V gene is TRBV25-1, the J gene TRBJ2-5, with a weak D call TRBD1 (6 bases). Germline values: CDR1 MGHDK, CDR2 SYGVNS. Trimming removed 7 bases from V and 2 bases from J, with 14 bases in between. This CDR3 comprises 14 residues. The CDR3 is CASTPGAGQETQYF. The CDR3 DNA follows: TGTGCCAGCACTCCAGGGGCAGGTCAAGAGACCCAGTACTTC.

This clonotype turned up a few times. V gene TRBV5-1 combines with J gene TRBJ2-2, with 8 positions matching TRBD1. The CDR3 spans 16 residues. With 4 bases clipped from V and 4 bases from J, the junction kept 9 bases outside the gene matches. CDR1 is SGHRS, CDR2 YFSETQ, per germline. The CDR3 region is CASSLHRDRSTGELFF. The CDR3 bases are TGCGCCAGCAGCCTCCACCGGGACAGGAGCACCGGGGAGCTGTTTTTT.

This clonotype was counted only a few times. The genes are TRBV19 and TRBJ1-1; D is ambiguous. The CDR3 is 14 amino acids. Germline-derived CDR1 and CDR2 are LNHDA and SQIVND (reference sequence). V lost 3 bases and J lost 0, with 8 bases in between. The chain's CDR3 is CASSMLGMNTEAFF. CDR3 bases: TGTGCCAGTAGTATGCTCGGCATGAACACTGAAGCTTTCTTT.

V and J are TRBV6-1 and TRBJ2-1; 9 nucleotides align to TRBD1. The germline gives CDR1 MNHNS, CDR2 SASEGT. The CDR3 is 16 amino acids. After removal of 7 bases from V and 3 bases from J, the junction contained 10 bases not matched to a gene. CDR3 bases: TGTGCCAGCACCTTAAACCGGGACAGGGTCTACAATGAGCAGTTCTTC. Its translation: CASTLNRDRVYNEQFF.

The chain employs TRBV10-3 and TRBJ2-5; D possibly corresponds to TRBD1 (6 bases). The CDR3 runs 12 residues. V was trimmed by 4 bases and J by 5 bases, leaving 8 bases between them. CDR1 is ENHRY, CDR2 SYGVKD, per germline. CDR3 amino acids: CAISVRGETQYF. CDR3 bases: TGTGCCATCAGTGTAAGGGGGGAGACCCAGTACTTC.

The V gene is TRBV12-3 or TRBV12-4, the J gene TRBJ1-1; D might be TRBD1 (5 bases). This CDR3 is built from 14 residues. V lost 8 bases to trimming and J lost 0 bases, with 13 bases between them. CDR3 residues: CASRDAYMNTEAFF. The CDR3 region has the DNA TGTGCCAGCCGGGACGCGTACATGAACACTGAAGCTTTCTTT.

The chain recombines TRBV4-3 with TRBJ2-1; D is possibly TRBD2 (7 bases). V lost 1 base and J 4 bases, leaving 14 bases between the germline ends. The CDR3 length is 16 residues. The germline gives CDR1 LGHNA, CDR2 YSLEER. The CDR3 DNA sequence: TGCGCCAGCAGCCAAGTTGAGGGGGGGGCGTACAATGAGCAGTTCTTC. Translating gives CASSQVEGGAYNEQFF.

The sample holds one count of this clonotype. V is TRBV20-1 and J is TRBJ2-3; 11 bases line up with TRBD1. V shed 5 bases and J 3 bases; nucleotides not matched to a gene: 4. The CDR3 extends over 14 amino acids. Germline loops: CDR1 DFQATT, CDR2 SNEGSKA (reference sequence). DNA of the CDR3: TGCAGTGCTCCGGACAGGGGGCGGACAGATACGCAGTATTTT. It codes for CSAPDRGRTDTQYF.

This clonotype was observed a few times. V gene TRBV7-9 combines with J gene TRBJ2-5; 8 bases line up with TRBD1. Germline V gene data show CDR1 as SEHNR and CDR2 as FQNEAQ (reference sequence). The CDR3 is 16 residues long. V was clipped by 4 bases and J by 5 bases; unmatched bases: 12. CDR3 region: CASSSNRGEAAETQYF. The CDR3 nucleotides are TGTGCCAGCAGCTCAAACAGGGGGGAAGCGGCCGAGACCCAGTACTTC.

For this clonotype: A much larger clone is a single base away; this may be a read error. This chain uses TRBV12-3 or TRBV12-4 with TRBJ2-7, with unresolved D. CDR3 length: 12 amino acids. V lost 5 bases, J lost 9 bases, and 14 bases lay in between. CDR3 in DNA: TGTGCCAGCAGTCCACTCAGGATCGGGCAGTACTTC. Protein sequence: CASSPLRIGQYF.

This clonotype was seen many times. The rearrangement joins TRBV7-8 to TRBJ2-7; the D gene is possibly TRBD2 (5 bases). CDR3 length equals 15 residues. Germline CDR1 and CDR2: SGHVS and FQNEAQ. V lost 1 base, J lost 0 bases, and 10 bases lay in between. This chain's CDR3 is CASSLVGGFSYEQYF. The CDR3 coding sequence is TGTGCCAGCAGCTTAGTAGGAGGATTCTCCTACGAGCAGTACTTC.

The chain links TRBV19 to TRBJ1-5; D may be TRBD1 (5 bases). Trimming cost V 7 bases and J 6 bases, with 13 bases left between them. The CDR3 contains 13 residues. Germline CDR1 reads LNHDA; CDR2 reads SQIVND (reference sequence). The CDR3 DNA is TGTGCCAGTACCGGGACCTCAAGTCAGCCCCAGCATTTT. It specifies CASTGTSSQPQHF.

This clonotype was counted at least ten times. V is TRBV7-3 and J is TRBJ2-2, with 14 bases lining up with TRBD2. This CDR3 is built from 17 residues. V trimming: 7 bases; J trimming: 5 bases; junction bases outside the gene matches: 9. CDR1 and CDR2 (germline): SGHTA, FQGTGA. As DNA, the CDR3 is TGTGCCAGCATGGCTTTTGGACTAGCGGGGGGAACCGGGGAGCTGTTTTTT. Translation: CASMAFGLAGGTGELFF.

V is TRBV7-6 and J is TRBJ2-7, with D possibly called TRBD1 or TRBD2 (5 bases each). Germline-derived CDR1 and CDR2 are SGHVS and FNYEAQ. Trimming stripped 5 bases from V and 5 bases from J, with 13 bases between. The CDR3 length is 13 residues. The DNA of the CDR3 is TGTGCCAGCAGCCCCCGGGACCCTAACGAGCAGTACTTC. Protein product: CASSPRDPNEQYF.

A few counts support this clonotype. This chain links TRBV15 with TRBJ2-1; D is possibly TRBD1 (6 bases). Trimming cost V 5 bases and J 6 bases, with 17 bases left between them. Per the germline V gene, CDR1 is LNHNV and CDR2 is YYDKDF (reference sequence). The CDR3 contains 15 residues. The CDR3 protein is CATSPLGGYANEQFF. Here the CDR3 DNA reads TGTGCCACCAGCCCCCTTGGGGGCTACGCCAATGAGCAGTTCTTC. Drawing the rest from reference TRBV15 and TRBJ2-1, the complete variable domain is DAMVIQNPRYQVTQFGKPVTLSCSQTLNHNVMYWYQQKSSQAPKLLFHYYDKDFNNEADTPDNFQSRRPNTSFCFLDIRSPGLGDTAMYLCATSPLGGYANEQFFGPGTRLTVL.

This clonotype appeared a few times. The J gene is TRBJ2-7, the V gene TRBV12-3 or TRBV12-4; 7 nucleotides match TRBD1. With V trimmed by 6 bases and J by 2 bases, 10 bases remained unmatched. The CDR3 runs to 15 residues. As DNA, the CDR3 is TGTGCCAGCAGAAAGAGGCCGGGACAGACCTACGAGCAGTACTTC. Translated: CASRKRPGQTYEQYF.

This clonotype was observed a few times. The chain is built from TRBV6-5 and TRBJ2-3, with no clear D. CDR1 is MNHEY, CDR2 SVGAGI, per germline. The length of the CDR3 is 17 residues. The V and J ends lost 2 bases and 0 bases respectively, with 15 bases between them. The CDR3 loop is CASSYTAAELSTDTQYF. In DNA form, the CDR3 reads TGTGCCAGCAGTTACACGGCAGCTGAGCTTAGCACAGATACGCAGTATTTT.

The chain links TRBV27 to TRBJ2-7; 9 bases are a match to TRBD1. With 6 bases clipped from V and 6 bases from J, the junction kept 15 bases outside the gene matches. The CDR3 runs to 16 residues. CDR1 is MNHEY and CDR2 is SMNVEV in the germline V gene (reference sequence). CDR3 coding DNA: TGTGCCAGCAGCATTACAGGGGGCCAATCATTCTGCGAGCAGTACTTC. Its protein is CASSITGGQSFCEQYF.